The sequence of this T cell receptor beta chain was determined in a study of blood T cell repertoires in COVID-19. Overall study context: T cells, B-cell-depleted T cells, or PBMCs supplied cDNA or gDNA.

The study assigned cohorts using participant-reported clinical history. Cohort 3 recovered donors had two negative PCRs, clearance, or symptom resolution. The method was immunoSEQ multiplex PCR; TCRdb's version includes in-frame clones alone and lacks a portion of them. The sample has about 220,000 clones; 88% are singletons. The CDR3 has 14 residues. Trimming took off 3 bases at V and 5 bases at J, with 11 bases between the two ends. Germline-derived CDR1 and CDR2 are SGHAT and FQDESV (reference sequence). Sequenced sample: PBMCs or T cells enriched from blood (not recorded which). The source of this sequence is a woman in her twenties or thirties who had recovered from COVID-19. The chain recombines TRBV11-1 with TRBJ2-1, with D tentatively TRBD1 (6 bases). CDR3 sequence reads: CASSLRGNHNEQFF. The CDR3 region has the DNA TGTGCCAGCAGCTTGAGGGGGAACCACAATGAGCAGTTCTTC.